These 21 T cell receptor beta chains came from one sample sequenced in a study of cytomegalovirus exposure and HLA in healthy donors. Primers included in the PCR were 60 Vbeta and 13 Jbeta primers. Only in-frame clones appear in the TCRdb table, and some are missing; sequencing was by immunoSEQ multiplex PCR. The sample carries about 210,000 clones, around 86% recorded once. Specimen: PBMCs. All receptors derive from a woman between 45 and 65 years old in good health and CMV-seropositive.

The CDR3 sequence is CASSEDRVRGEKLFF. The CDR3 bases are TGTGCCAGCAGCGAGGACAGGGTTCGGGGTGAAAAACTGTTTTTT. The chain is built from TRBV7-8 and TRBJ1-4, with TRBD1 matching over 8 bases. CDR3 length: 15 residues. Germline V lookup: CDR1 SGHVS, CDR2 FQNEAQ. V was clipped by 5 bases and J by 7 bases; unmatched bases: 9.

This chain connects TRBV27 to TRBJ1-6; D might be TRBD1 (6 bases). The CDR3 consists of 17 residues. V dropped 1 base and J dropped 3 bases, with 13 bases sitting between them. Germline CDR1 is MNHEY and CDR2 is SMNVEV (reference sequence). CDR3 coding DNA: TGTGCCAGCAGTTTATTACAGGGCATCGACTATAATTCACCCCTCCACTTT. Its translation is CASSLLQGIDYNSPLHF.

The chain recombines TRBV5-1 with TRBJ1-1; TRBD1 matches 7 bases. Losses at the gene ends were 0 bases for V and 3 bases for J; bases not matched to a gene: 5. This CDR3 is built from 15 residues. CDR1 SGHRS and CDR2 YFSETQ come from the germline V gene. The CDR3 DNA sequence: TGCGCCAGCAGCTTGGAGGGACAGACCTACACTGAAGCTTTCTTT. It yields the protein CASSLEGQTYTEAFF.

CDR3 DNA: TGTGCCAGCACCGGACAGGTACACTACAATGAGCAGTTCTTC. Amino acid sequence: CASTGQVHYNEQFF. The chain has TRBV5-6 and TRBJ2-1, with 7 nucleotides matching TRBD1. Germline CDR1 reads SGHDT; CDR2 reads YYEEEE. The CDR3 sequence is 14 residues long. V dropped 6 bases and J dropped 3; count of bases not matched to a gene: 6.

The chain joins TRBV7-2 to TRBJ1-2; D ambiguous. The germline CDR1 and CDR2 sequences are SGHTA and FQGNSA. CDR3 length: 11 amino acids. V lost 6 bases to trimming and J lost 4 bases, with 6 bases between them. DNA of the CDR3: TGTGCCAGCAGACAGCTCTATGGCTACACCTTC. Its protein is CASRQLYGYTF.

The J gene is TRBJ1-2, the V gene TRBV7-9; 7 nucleotides align to TRBD1. Germline values: CDR1 SEHNR, CDR2 FQNEAQ (reference sequence). CDR3 length: 16 amino acids. The J segment lost 6 bases and the V segment lost 0 bases, leaving 10 bases of the junction unmatched. CDR3 DNA sequence: TGTGCCAGCAGCTTAGCCACAGGGGAGCCTCATCATGGCTACACCTTC. Protein sequence: CASSLATGEPHHGYTF.

J is TRBJ2-3 and V is TRBV28, with D tentatively TRBD1 (5 bases). The ends were cut back, 8 bases at V and 1 base at J, with 7 bases in the middle. The CDR3 contains 12 residues. Germline V gene data show CDR1 as MDHEN and CDR2 as SYDVKM. The CDR3 loop reads CASGAGTDTQYF. The CDR3 nucleotides read TGTGCCAGCGGGGCGGGCACAGATACGCAGTATTTT.

The J gene is TRBJ2-3, the V gene TRBV4-1, with TRBD2 as a possible D gene (6 bases). Trimming took off 1 base at V and 4 bases at J, with 9 bases between the two ends. There are 14 residues in the CDR3. Germline V gives CDR1 MGHRA, CDR2 YSYEKL. In DNA, the CDR3 is TGCGCCAGCAGCCAAGGACTAGGGGCAGATACGCAGTATTTT. Its protein is CASSQGLGADTQYF.

The chain recombines TRBV7-3 with TRBJ2-2, with D perhaps TRBD1 (5 bases). The CDR3 is made up of 16 amino acids. Germline lookup yields CDR1 SGHTA and CDR2 FQGTGA. V was cut by 2 bases and J by 3 bases, with 13 bases left in between. For the CDR3, the DNA is TGTGCCAGCAGCTTAGGTTCAGGGTCAGACACCGGGGAGCTGTTTTTT. Encoded protein: CASSLGSGSDTGELFF.

The chain combines TRBV30 with TRBJ2-5; 8 positions match TRBD2. This CDR3 contains 14 residues. J gave up 5 bases and V 4 bases, and 9 bases lay outside the gene matches. Per the germline V gene, CDR1 is GTSNPN and CDR2 is SVGIG (reference sequence). The CDR3 nucleotides are TGTGCCTGGAACCAGCGGGAGATGGGCGAGACCCAGTACTTC. Encoded protein: CAWNQREMGETQYF.

The gene calls are TRBV9 and TRBJ2-3, with 7 bases that match TRBD1. With V trimmed by 4 bases and J by 0 bases, 14 bases remained unmatched. The germline gives CDR1 SGDLS, CDR2 YYNGEE. This CDR3 is built from 18 residues. The DNA of the CDR3 is TGTGCCAGCAGCCCTCGGACAGGTACCTTACCTAGCACAGATACGCAGTATTTT. Translation: CASSPRTGTLPSTDTQYF.

The V gene is TRBV16, the J gene TRBJ1-1; D is perhaps TRBD1 (6 bases). The V end lost 8 bases, the J end lost 8 bases, and 18 bases lay between the germline ends. The CDR3 has 13 amino acids. Germline CDR1 KGHSY, CDR2 FQNENV. The CDR3 coding sequence is TGTGCCAGCCGACCGACAGGAGAAATAGAAGCTTTCTTT. Protein product: CASRPTGEIEAFF.

This chain uses TRBV5-4 with TRBJ2-5; 7 nucleotides match TRBD2. Germline CDR1 reads SGHNT; CDR2 reads YYREEE (reference sequence). The V segment lost 4 bases and the J segment 5 bases; nucleotides outside the gene matches: 14. The CDR3 length is 16 residues. CDR3: CASSQGAGGGGETQYF. The CDR3 DNA sequence: TGTGCCAGCAGCCAAGGAGCGGGCGGGGGAGGTGAGACCCAGTACTTC.

The table lists this clone with a count of one. The chain employs TRBV2 and TRBJ2-1; TRBD2 matches at 11 bases. CDR1 is SNHLY and CDR2 is FYNNEI in the germline V gene. The CDR3 is made up of 15 amino acids. V shed 6 bases, J shed 8 bases, and the junction held 9 bases outside the gene matches. CDR3 amino acids: CASRLFSGGADEQFF. In nucleotides, the CDR3 is TGTGCCAGCAGACTCTTTAGCGGGGGGGCGGATGAGCAGTTCTTC.

The chain has TRBV5-1 and TRBJ2-5; D is perhaps TRBD2 (6 bases). The assigned J gene may be wrong: the sequence end matches TRBJ2-7 better. Per germline, CDR1 SGHRS and CDR2 YFSETQ. The CDR3 covers 14 residues. For the CDR3, the DNA is TGCGCCAGCAGCTTGGCGGGCGGGACCCACGAGCAGTACTTC. Amino acids: CASSLAGGTHEQYF.

This clone was recorded once. The rearrangement uses TRBV5-4 and TRBJ2-7; 7 nucleotides agree with TRBD1. Trimming cost V 2 bases and J 3 bases; bases outside gene matches: 11. Germline V gene sequence: CDR1 SGHNT, CDR2 YYREEE (reference sequence). The CDR3 spans 16 residues. The DNA for the CDR3 is TGTGCCAGCAGCTTAAAGGACAGGACCTTACTCTACGAGCAGTACTTC. It is translated as CASSLKDRTLLYEQYF.

The chain is built from TRBV19 and TRBJ2-2; 9 nucleotides align to TRBD2. Germline CDR1 reads LNHDA; CDR2 reads SQIVND (reference sequence). This CDR3 has 16 residues. Trimming removed 6 bases from V and 0 bases from J; junction bases left unmatched: 5. The CDR3 here is CASRRAGGTNTGELFF. For the CDR3, the DNA is TGTGCCAGTAGGAGAGCGGGGGGCACGAACACCGGGGAGCTGTTTTTT.

This clone has only one observation. The V call is TRBV27, the J call TRBJ1-1, with 10 nucleotides matching TRBD1. CDR3 length equals 15 residues. Unmatched junction bases numbered 3, after V lost 2 bases and J lost 3 bases. Germline CDR1 is MNHEY and CDR2 is SMNVEV (reference sequence). In DNA, the CDR3 is TGTGCCAGCAGTTTACGGACAGGGGGGTACACTGAAGCTTTCTTT. Protein sequence: CASSLRTGGYTEAFF.

This rearrangement joins TRBV10-3 to TRBJ1-2, with 9 bases aligning to TRBD1. V dropped 6 bases and J dropped 3; count of bases not matched to a gene: 11. Germline CDR1 and CDR2: ENHRY and SYGVKD. The CDR3 loop spans 16 amino acids. CDR3 protein: CAIRGTGSLPDYGYTF. The CDR3 DNA is TGTGCCATCAGGGGGACAGGGTCGTTACCGGACTATGGCTACACCTTC.

In DNA, the CDR3 is TGTGCCAGCAGCCAAAGCACTAGCGGGGGGGGCCCGTACAATGAGCAGTTCTTC. This codes for CASSQSTSGGGPYNEQFF. This sequence joins TRBV4-2 and TRBJ2-1; 13 nucleotides line up with TRBD2. The length of the CDR3 is 18 residues. From germline, CDR1 is LGHNA and CDR2 YNFKEQ. Trimming took 2 bases from V and 4 from J; bases not matched to a gene: 8.

This clone was counted a few times. The V and J genes are TRBV5-5 and TRBJ1-4, with a tentative D call TRBD1 (5 bases). V shed 7 bases and J shed 8 bases, with 21 bases lying between them. There are 15 residues in the CDR3. Germline assignment: CDR1 SGHKS and CDR2 YYEKEE (reference sequence). In DNA form, the CDR3 reads TGTGCCAGCCAACCTCTGGGGGGGATAAGCGAAAAACTGTTTTTT. Its translation is CASQPLGGISEKLFF.